This paragraph reports one T cell receptor (beta chain). Its matching antigen is unknown. The assay was immunoSEQ multiplex PCR, and TCRdb's table has in-frame clones only and misses some. Here the sample spans roughly 200,000 clones, approximately 94% being singletons. The sample is drawn from a study of T cell responses to AZD1222 COVID-19 vaccine. The CDR3 covers 14 residues. In germline, CDR1 is MNHEY, CDR2 SMNVEV (reference sequence). V was clipped by 2 bases and J by 5 bases, with 12 bases between them. Study outcomes and limitations: Receipt of two AZD1222 doses was followed by a rise in Spike-specific TCR breadth and depth. Most donors were white British, females outnumbered males, and clonal diversity was possibly underestimated. Every sample of the repertoires postdated the peak T cell response.

Sequencing used peripheral blood, obtained 28 days after the second dose of the MenACWY control vaccine. This chain links TRBV27 with TRBJ1-1, with D maybe TRBD1 (5 bases). This clonotype originated in an adult who received the MenACWY meningococcal vaccine as a control. CDR3 region: CASSLTGWGTEAFF. CDR3 coding DNA: TGTGCCAGCAGTTTAACTGGGTGGGGGACTGAAGCTTTCTTT.